This TCR beta chain stems from a study of T cell responses to AZD1222 COVID-19 vaccine. The study, taken as a whole, reports: After two AZD1222 doses, spike-specific TCR breadth and depth rose versus day 0. The peak T cell response came first, and repertoires were sampled only after it. CD4 TCRs covered the whole spike, strongest at regions 160-218 and 743-854. Reportedly, nearly half the spike-specific TCRs target unmutated variant regions.

About this clone itself: The antigen is unknown.

In germline, CDR1 is LNHDA, CDR2 SQIVND (reference sequence). The CDR3 sequence is 14 residues long. The V and J ends lost 8 bases and 0 bases respectively, with 11 bases between them. Clones were sequenced by immunoSEQ multiplex PCR, and TCRdb holds only the in-frame ones, with some missing. Of about 72,000 clones listed, roughly 84% are singletons. The chain has TRBV19 and TRBJ1-5; D uncertain. The sample consisted of peripheral blood, taken on day 0 of AZD1222 vaccination. The receptor was derived from an adult in good health. The CDR3 DNA follows: TGTGCCAGTGGTCGGGAAAATAGCAATCAGCCCCAGCATTTT. Translating it yields CASGRENSNQPQHF.